This T cell receptor (beta chain) was identified during a study of T cell repertoires in cytomegalovirus infection. Study as a whole: Researchers turned to recently identified HLA-C-restricted CMV epitopes as well as well-studied HLA-B-restricted ones. Public TCR beta signatures marked donors with CMV infection and the matching HLA.

Germline CDR1 SGDLS, CDR2 YYNGEE. V dropped 3 bases and J dropped 4 bases, with 11 bases sitting between them. The CDR3 is 14 residues long. For this clonotype: Its antigen is undetermined.

Study-level points and caveats: In two of eight donors, the top clonotype was HLA-C-restricted CMV-specific.

TCRdb redid the calling of the reads with MiXCR, one entry per CDR3 protein. The table lists hundreds of thousands of distinct CDR3 sequences, 30% to 35% of them singletons. The material sequenced was cultured CD8+ T cells from PBMCs, taken from culture after CMV antigen stimulation. The chain carries TRBV9 and TRBJ2-1; D remains unclear. This TCR was sampled from a human donor in good health (CMV status not recorded). Some clones in this sample may be carry-over from other donors' samples. CDR3 residues: CASSEALGYNEQFF. As DNA, the CDR3 is TGTGCCAGCAGCGAGGCCCTAGGTTACAATGAGCAGTTCTTC.